The 20 T cell receptor beta chains below were found in one sample sequenced in a study of T cells in Graves' hyperthyroidism and ophthalmopathy. RNA transcripts served as the template for amplifying TCR beta CDR3 regions. The TCR CDR3 was amplified in a first-round RT-PCR using the HTBI primer set. MiXCR, applied by TCRdb to the multiplex PCR reads, yields one record per CDR3 protein. The table includes roughly 500,000 distinct CDR3 sequences, under 60% detected once. Material for sequencing was peripheral blood or thyroid tissue (not recorded which). The source is an adult woman with Graves' disease, either hyperthyroidism or ophthalmopathy (not recorded which).

This clonotype was seen only a few times. The chain employs TRBV10-2 and TRBJ1-2, with D perhaps matching TRBD1 (5 bases). Germline CDR1 is WSHSY and CDR2 is SAAADI. This CDR3 has 13 residues. The V end was cut by 8 bases, the J end by 1 base, with 11 bases between. CDR3 bases: TGCGCCAGCTCCAGGGAGAATAACTATGGCTACACCTTC. Translating gives CASSRENNYGYTF.

This rearrangement joins TRBV10-3 to TRBJ2-7; 7 positions match TRBD1. Germline trimming cut 6 bases from V and 2 bases from J; bases unmatched to any gene: 7. CDR1 and CDR2 from the germline V gene are ENHRY and SYGVKD. This CDR3 region has 14 residues. CDR3 region: CAIRAGGAAYEQYF. The CDR3 DNA is TGTGCCATCAGGGCAGGGGGTGCCGCCTACGAGCAGTACTTC.

This clonotype was found a few times. V usage is TRBV27 and J usage is TRBJ2-6; 8 bases align to TRBD1. The CDR3 has 17 residues. V shed 7 bases, J shed 0 bases, and the junction held 8 bases outside the gene matches. Germline values: CDR1 MNHEY, CDR2 SMNVEV (reference sequence). The CDR3: CASMGGQEFSGANVLTF. CDR3 bases: TGTGCCAGCATGGGGGGACAGGAATTCTCTGGGGCCAACGTCCTGACTTTC. The full variable domain, in which reference TRBV27 and TRBJ2-6 provide the parts outside the CDR3, is EAQVTQNPRYLITVTGKKLTVTCSQNMNHEYMSWYRQDPGLGLRQIYYSMNVEVTDKGDVPEGYKVSRKEKRNFPLILESPSPNQTSLYFCASMGGQEFSGANVLTFGAGSRLTVL.

In its sample, this clonotype was seen many times. The V gene is TRBV2, the J gene TRBJ2-7; a possible D gene is TRBD2 (5 bases). Germline CDR1 is SNHLY and CDR2 is FYNNEI. The V and J ends lost 3 bases and 1 base respectively, with 13 bases between them. This CDR3 contains 15 residues. CDR3 DNA: TGTGCCAGCAGTGACTCCGGACTGTTGTCCTACGAGCAGTACTTC. This translates into CASSDSGLLSYEQYF.

As for this clonotype: Given a much more abundant clone one base away, this may be a read error. The J gene is TRBJ1-1, the V gene TRBV7-9; D is uncertain. Germline V gene sequence: CDR1 SEHNR, CDR2 FQNEAQ (reference sequence). Trimming took 6 bases from V and 1 from J, leaving 12 bases between them. CDR3 length equals 14 residues. CDR3 nucleotides: TGTGCCAGCAGACTCTGGACTGGGAACACTGAAGCTTTCTTT. This gives the protein CASRLWTGNTEAFF.

This clonotype was detected many times. The V gene is TRBV7-2, the J gene TRBJ2-2; the D is unclear. Between the trimmed V and J ends, which lost 3 bases and 6 bases, there was a span of 11 bases. Germline CDR1 SGHTA, CDR2 FQGNSA. This CDR3 contains 14 residues. The CDR3 loop is CASSLAKDSGELFF. The CDR3 nucleotides are TGTGCCAGCAGCTTGGCAAAAGATTCCGGGGAGCTGTTTTTT.

CDR3: CASSINGRREKLFF. CDR3 bases: TGTGCCAGCAGTATAAATGGGAGACGAGAAAAACTGTTTTTT. The V and J genes are TRBV28 and TRBJ1-4; D gene ambiguous. Germline CDR1 MDHEN, CDR2 SYDVKM. The ends were cut back, 5 bases at V and 8 bases at J, with 15 bases in the middle. There are 14 residues in the CDR3.

This clonotype occurred a few times. The rearrangement joins TRBV29-1 to TRBJ1-4; D ambiguous. The germline V gene encodes CDR1 SQVTM and CDR2 ANQGSEA. V dropped 8 bases and J dropped 0 bases, with 4 bases sitting between them. This CDR3 has 11 residues. This chain's CDR3 is CSFATNEKLFF. In nucleotides, the CDR3 is TGCAGCTTCGCAACTAATGAAAAACTGTTTTTT. Variable domain in full (rest from reference TRBV29-1 and TRBJ1-4): SAVISQKPSRDICQRGTSLTIQCQVDSQVTMMFWYRQQPGQSLTLIATANQGSEATYESGFVIDKFPISRPNLTFSTLTVSNMSPEDSSIYLCSFATNEKLFFGSGTQLSVL.

This chain joins TRBV5-1 and TRBJ1-1; 11 bases are a match to TRBD1. In germline, CDR1 is SGHRS, CDR2 YFSETQ. The CDR3 has 15 amino acids. Germline trimming cut 3 bases from V and 1 base from J; bases unmatched to any gene: 2. CDR3 sequence (DNA): TGCGCCAGCAGCTGGACAGGGGGCGGGAACACTGAAGCTTTCTTT. Translating gives CASSWTGGGNTEAFF.

The rearrangement uses TRBV15 and TRBJ2-7, with a tentative D call TRBD2 (5 bases). V was clipped by 5 bases and J by 0 bases, with 20 bases between them. CDR3 length: 17 amino acids. Germline V CDR1 and CDR2: LNHNV, YYDKDF (reference sequence). The CDR3 DNA sequence: TGTGCCACCAGCGAAACGAACGGAGGCGGCAGCTCCTACGAGCAGTACTTC. As protein: CATSETNGGGSSYEQYF.

The chain couples TRBV29-1 to TRBJ1-2; no clear D gene. Trimming took off 6 bases at V and 7 bases at J, with 12 bases between the two ends. The CDR3 runs to 11 residues. Germline CDR1 reads SQVTM; CDR2 reads ANQGSEA. In DNA form, the CDR3 reads TGCAGCGTCCCAAAAGGAGGTGGCTACACCTTC. Residues: CSVPKGGGYTF.

The chain recombines TRBV7-9 with TRBJ2-7; no clear D gene. The V gene lost 3 bases and the J gene lost 0 bases, with 6 bases spanning the gap. The CDR3 contains 13 residues. Germline CDR1 and CDR2: SEHNR and FQNEAQ (reference sequence). The CDR3: CASSLANSYEQYF. CDR3 bases: TGTGCCAGCAGCTTGGCTAACTCCTACGAGCAGTACTTC.

This chain links TRBV19 with TRBJ1-1; weak D call: TRBD1 (5 bases). Germline V CDR1 and CDR2: LNHDA, SQIVND (reference sequence). V was clipped by 3 bases and J by 5 bases, with 10 bases between them. CDR3 length: 13 residues. CDR3 coding DNA: TGTGCCAGTAGTATGGGGCGCCGAACTGAAGCTTTCTTT. Translating gives CASSMGRRTEAFF.

The chain combines TRBV12-3 or TRBV12-4 with TRBJ1-4; D ambiguous. V gave up 6 bases and J gave up 7 bases, with 15 bases separating them. This CDR3 region has 14 residues. The DNA for the CDR3 is TGTGCCAGCAGCTTGGGTTCGGGTGGTGAAAAACTGTTTTTT. Encoded protein: CASSLGSGGEKLFF.

The chain has TRBV29-1 and TRBJ2-5; D is possibly TRBD2 (5 bases). Between the trimmed V and J ends, which lost 0 bases and 1 base, there was a span of 12 bases. The length of the CDR3 is 15 residues. CDR1 and CDR2 from the germline V gene are SQVTM and ANQGSEA. The CDR3 DNA reads TGCAGCGTTGAAGACGATTTCGGGATCCAAGAGACCCAGTACTTC. This sequence encodes CSVEDDFGIQETQYF.

This clonotype has a count of ten or more. The chain couples TRBV2 to TRBJ1-2; 7 bases map to TRBD1. Germline-derived CDR1 and CDR2 are SNHLY and FYNNEI. The CDR3 runs to 14 residues. The J segment lost 1 base and the V segment lost 6 bases, leaving 5 bases of the junction unmatched. The CDR3 here is CASSGRQGNYGYTF. The CDR3 DNA reads as TGTGCCAGCAGCGGCAGACAGGGTAACTATGGCTACACCTTC.

The rearrangement links TRBV2 to TRBJ2-5; possibly TRBD2 for D (7 bases). V shed 0 bases and J shed 7 bases, with 15 bases lying between them. Germline assignment: CDR1 SNHLY and CDR2 FYNNEI. The CDR3 is 15 residues long. This CDR3 reads CASSEASKGGGTQYF. The CDR3 DNA sequence: TGTGCCAGCAGTGAAGCTAGCAAAGGGGGGGGGACCCAGTACTTC.

CDR3 bases: TGTGCCAGCAGCGCGATAGCGGGAGGAGAGACCCAGTACTTC. This codes for CASSAIAGGETQYF. This chain links TRBV7-2 with TRBJ2-5, with TRBD2 matching over 10 bases. The CDR3 contains 14 residues. J lost 4 bases, V lost 5 bases, and 4 bases had no gene match. Germline CDR1 SGHTA, CDR2 FQGNSA.

In its sample, this clonotype was seen a few times. The chain uses TRBV7-2 and TRBJ2-5; D unresolved. CDR3 length: 13 amino acids. Trimming removed 5 bases from V and 11 bases from J, with 18 bases in between. Germline lookup yields CDR1 SGHTA and CDR2 FQGNSA. CDR3 coding DNA: TGTGCCAGCAGCCCGATGTTTGGGCAGAATCAGTACTTC. Translating it yields CASSPMFGQNQYF.

This chain joins TRBV2 and TRBJ2-7; weak D call: TRBD2 (6 bases). V lost 7 bases, J lost 0 bases, and 13 bases lay in between. Germline-derived CDR1 and CDR2 are SNHLY and FYNNEI. The CDR3 runs to 14 residues. CDR3: CASKGLASSYEQYF. CDR3 nucleotides: TGTGCCAGCAAGGGGCTAGCGAGCTCCTACGAGCAGTACTTC.